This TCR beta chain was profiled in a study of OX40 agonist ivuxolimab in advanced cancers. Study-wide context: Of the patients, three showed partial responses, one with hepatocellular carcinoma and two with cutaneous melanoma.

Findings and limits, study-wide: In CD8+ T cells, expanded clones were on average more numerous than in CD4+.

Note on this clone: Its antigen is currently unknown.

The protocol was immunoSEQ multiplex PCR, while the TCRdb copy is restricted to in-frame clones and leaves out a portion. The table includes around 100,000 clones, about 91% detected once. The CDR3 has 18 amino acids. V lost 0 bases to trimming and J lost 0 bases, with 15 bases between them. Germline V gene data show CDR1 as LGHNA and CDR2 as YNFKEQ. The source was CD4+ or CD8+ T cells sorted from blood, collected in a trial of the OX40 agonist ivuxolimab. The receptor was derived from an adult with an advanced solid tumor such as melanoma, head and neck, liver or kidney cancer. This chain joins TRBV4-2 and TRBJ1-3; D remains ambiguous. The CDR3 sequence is CASSQEGWQPSSGNTIYF. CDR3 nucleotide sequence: TGTGCCAGCAGCCAAGAAGGCTGGCAGCCCAGCTCTGGAAACACCATATATTTT.